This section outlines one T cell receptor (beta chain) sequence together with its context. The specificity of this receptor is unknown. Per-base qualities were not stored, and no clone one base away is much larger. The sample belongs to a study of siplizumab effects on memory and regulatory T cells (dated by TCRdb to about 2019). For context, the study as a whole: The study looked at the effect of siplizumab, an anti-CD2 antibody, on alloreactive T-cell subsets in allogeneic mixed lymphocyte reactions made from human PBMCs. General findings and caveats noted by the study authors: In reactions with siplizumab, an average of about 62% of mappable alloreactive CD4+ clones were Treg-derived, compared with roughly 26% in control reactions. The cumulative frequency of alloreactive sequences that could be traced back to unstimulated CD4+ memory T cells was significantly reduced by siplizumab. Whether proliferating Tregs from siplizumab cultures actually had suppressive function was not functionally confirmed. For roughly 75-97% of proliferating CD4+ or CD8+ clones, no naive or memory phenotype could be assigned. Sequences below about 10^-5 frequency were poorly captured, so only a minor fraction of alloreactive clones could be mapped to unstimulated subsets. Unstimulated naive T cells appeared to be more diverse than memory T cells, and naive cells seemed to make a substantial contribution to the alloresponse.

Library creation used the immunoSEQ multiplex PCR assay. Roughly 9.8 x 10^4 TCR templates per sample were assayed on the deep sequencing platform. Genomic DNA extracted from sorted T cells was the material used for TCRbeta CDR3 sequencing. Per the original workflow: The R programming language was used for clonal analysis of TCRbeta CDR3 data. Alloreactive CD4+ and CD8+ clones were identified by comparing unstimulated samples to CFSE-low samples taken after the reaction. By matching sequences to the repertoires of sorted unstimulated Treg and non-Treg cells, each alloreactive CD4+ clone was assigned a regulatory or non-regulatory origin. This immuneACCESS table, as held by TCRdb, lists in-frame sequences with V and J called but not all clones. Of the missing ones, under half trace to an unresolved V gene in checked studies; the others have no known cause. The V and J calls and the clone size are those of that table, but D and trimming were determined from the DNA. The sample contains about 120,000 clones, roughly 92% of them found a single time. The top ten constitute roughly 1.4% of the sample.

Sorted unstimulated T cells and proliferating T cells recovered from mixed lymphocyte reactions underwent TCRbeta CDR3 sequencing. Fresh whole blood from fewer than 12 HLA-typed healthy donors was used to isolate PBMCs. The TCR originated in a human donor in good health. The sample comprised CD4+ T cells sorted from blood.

The sequenced DNA: TGTGCCAGCAGTAAAGCCGGGACTAGCGGGAAAGAGACCCAGTACTTC. It specifies CASSKAGTSGKETQYF. Rearrangement joined TRBV27 to TRBJ2-5; 13 bases in between match TRBD2. The junction shows trimming of 5 bases on V and 3 bases on J, and the gene matches do not reach 6 bases of it. There are 16 amino acids in the CDR3, from cysteine to phenylalanine inclusive. The CDR3 DNA has 48 bases and is translated from base 1. The CDR1 and CDR2 encoded by the germline V gene (reference sequence) are MNHEY and SMNVEV.